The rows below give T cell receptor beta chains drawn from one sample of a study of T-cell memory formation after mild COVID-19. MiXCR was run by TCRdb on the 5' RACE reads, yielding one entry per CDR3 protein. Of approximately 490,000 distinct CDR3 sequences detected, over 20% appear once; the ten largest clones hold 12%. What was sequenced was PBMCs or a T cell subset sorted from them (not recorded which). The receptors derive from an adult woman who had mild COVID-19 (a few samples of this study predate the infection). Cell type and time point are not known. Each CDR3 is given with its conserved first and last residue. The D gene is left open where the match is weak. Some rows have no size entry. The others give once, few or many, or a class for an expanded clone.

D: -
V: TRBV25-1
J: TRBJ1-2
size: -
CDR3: CASSEVGLGFGGYTF
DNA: TGTGCCAGCAGTGAAGTGGGATTGGGATTTGGTGGCTACACCTTC

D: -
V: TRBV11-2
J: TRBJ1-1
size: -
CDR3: CASSLAGSHKKAFF
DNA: TGTGCCAGCAGCTTAGCCGGCAGCCACAAGAAAGCTTTCTTT

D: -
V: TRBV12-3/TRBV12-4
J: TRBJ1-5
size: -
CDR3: CASSFRGSHSNQPQHF
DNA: TGTGCCAGCAGTTTCCGGGGGTCCCATAGCAATCAGCCCCAGCATTTT

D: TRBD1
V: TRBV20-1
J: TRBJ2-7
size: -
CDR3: CSARSEGQGRGQYF
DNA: TGCAGTGCTAGATCCGAAGGACAGGGAAGGGGGCAGTACTTC

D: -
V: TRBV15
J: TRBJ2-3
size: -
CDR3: CATSGRRVTSRQYF
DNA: TGTGCCACCAGCGGAAGGAGGGTGACCTCGAGGCAGTATTTT

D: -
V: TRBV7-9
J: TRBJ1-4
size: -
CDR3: CASNPAGEKLFF
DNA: TGTGCCAGCAACCCGGCCGGGGAAAAACTGTTTTTT

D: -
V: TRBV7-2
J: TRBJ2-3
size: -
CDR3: CASSPLPGVYTDTQYF
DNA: TGTGCCAGCAGCCCGCTCCCAGGGGTGTACACAGATACGCAGTATTTT

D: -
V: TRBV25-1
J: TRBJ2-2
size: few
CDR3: CASSKPNTGELFF
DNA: TGTGCCAGCAGTAAGCCTAACACCGGGGAGCTGTTTTTT

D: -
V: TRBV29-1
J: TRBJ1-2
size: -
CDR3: CSVGGGADYGYTF
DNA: TGCAGCGTTGGTGGGGGGGCGGACTATGGCTACACCTTC

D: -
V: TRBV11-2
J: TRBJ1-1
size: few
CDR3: CASTYKGRLNTEAFF
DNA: TGTGCCAGCACCTATAAGGGGAGGCTGAACACTGAAGCTTTCTTT

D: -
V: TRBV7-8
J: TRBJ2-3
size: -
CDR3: CASSSLLAGTTDTQYF
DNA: TGTGCCAGCAGCTCGCTACTCGCGGGGACCACAGATACGCAGTATTTT

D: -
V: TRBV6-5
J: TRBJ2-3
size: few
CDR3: CASSYQPLGTDTQYF
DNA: TGTGCCAGCAGTTACCAGCCCCTTGGCACAGATACGCAGTATTTT

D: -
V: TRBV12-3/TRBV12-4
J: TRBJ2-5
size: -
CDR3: CASSQTSGQETQYF
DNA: TGTGCCAGCAGCCAAACCTCGGGACAAGAGACCCAGTACTTC